A selection of T cell receptor beta chains follows, all from one sample in a study of CD8 T cells in Susac syndrome. TCRdb re-analysed the immunoSEQ multiplex PCR reads in MiXCR, keeping a single row per CDR3 protein. The table has around 130,000 distinct CDR3 sequences, roughly 94% seen once. Sequenced sample: CD4+ T cells from PBMCs. These receptors were obtained from a human donor with multiple sclerosis. Both conserved end residues are part of each CDR3. The D gene is left open where the match is weak. Rows give clone size only sometimes, using once, few, many, or a class for an expanded clone.

V: TRBV19; J: TRBJ2-1; size: .; D: .; DNA: TGTGCCAGTAGTCTAAGAGGCAGGGGACGGGGACTCAATGAGCAGTTCTTC; CDR3: CASSLRGRGRGLNEQFF
V: TRBV5-1; J: TRBJ2-2; size: once; D: .; DNA: TGCGCCAGCAGAATTCAGGTTTCGAACACCGGGGAGCTGTTTTTT; CDR3: CASRIQVSNTGELFF
V: TRBV3-1; J: TRBJ2-1; size: .; D: TRBD2; DNA: TGTGCCAGCAGCCAAGATGCACTAGCGGGAGCTGATGAGCAGTTCTTC; CDR3: CASSQDALAGADEQFF
V: TRBV27; J: TRBJ2-2; size: .; D: .; DNA: TGTGCCAGCAGTTTATCGTCAGGCGGAGACACCGGGGAGCTGTTTTTT; CDR3: CASSLSSGGDTGELFF
V: TRBV30; J: TRBJ2-3; size: .; D: .; DNA: TGTGCCTGGAGTGTGATTGGAGGGGATACGCAGTATTTT; CDR3: CAWSVIGGDTQYF
V: TRBV28; J: TRBJ2-1; size: .; D: .; DNA: TGTGCCAGCAGTTCCCCCGGCTCCGGCTCCTACAATGAGCAGTTCTTC; CDR3: CASSSPGSGSYNEQFF
V: TRBV2; J: TRBJ2-3; size: .; D: TRBD1; DNA: TGTGCCAGCAGCGAGGACAGGGCTAGCACAGATACGCAGTATTTT; CDR3: CASSEDRASTDTQYF
V: TRBV3-1; J: TRBJ2-7; size: .; D: .; DNA: TGTGCCAGCAGCCAAGTGGGAGCCGAGCAGTACTTC; CDR3: CASSQVGAEQYF
V: TRBV7-3; J: TRBJ2-5; size: once; D: .; DNA: TGTGCCAGCAGCTTAAAGCAGTCCGGGGAGACCCAGTACTTC; CDR3: CASSLKQSGETQYF
V: TRBV5-4; J: TRBJ2-3; size: .; D: .; DNA: TGTGCCAGCAGCATTACCGGACAATTTGGAGATACGCAGTATTTT; CDR3: CASSITGQFGDTQYF
V: TRBV27; J: TRBJ1-1; size: .; D: .; DNA: TGTGCCAGCAGCGTGGGACTGAACACTGAAGCTTTCTTT; CDR3: CASSVGLNTEAFF
V: TRBV30; J: TRBJ1-1; size: .; D: .; DNA: TGTGCCTGGAGTGATATCGGGACGGCACGGGCGAACACTGAAGCTTTCTTT; CDR3: CAWSDIGTARANTEAFF
V: TRBV29-1; J: TRBJ1-2; size: once; D: .; DNA: TGCAGCGTTGACGTCGCCAGAACCCCTTATGGCTACACCTTC; CDR3: CSVDVARTPYGYTF
V: TRBV7-9; J: TRBJ2-7; size: .; D: .; DNA: TGTGCCAGCAGCTTACCGTTGAAAGAGCAGTACTTC; CDR3: CASSLPLKEQYF
V: TRBV28; J: TRBJ2-5; size: .; D: TRBD2; DNA: TGTGCCAGCCTCCTCCGGGGGGGCCGCTCCCAAGAGACCCAGTACTTC; CDR3: CASLLRGGRSQETQYF
V: TRBV9; J: TRBJ2-2; size: .; D: .; DNA: TGTGCCAGCAGCGTACGGCAGATCACCGGGGAGCTGTTTTTT; CDR3: CASSVRQITGELFF
V: TRBV30; J: TRBJ1-5; size: .; D: .; DNA: TGTGCCTGGAGTGAGTGGCTTGGCGGTCAGCCCCAGCATTTT; CDR3: CAWSEWLGGQPQHF
V: TRBV29-1; J: TRBJ1-6; size: .; D: .; DNA: TGCAGCGTTGAAGATTCTGTTGATTCACCCCTCCACTTT; CDR3: CSVEDSVDSPLHF
V: TRBV7-9; J: TRBJ1-5; size: .; D: TRBD1; DNA: TGTGCCAGCAGCTCCTCGACAGGGGGCCGTCGCAATCAGCCCCAGCATTTT; CDR3: CASSSSTGGRRNQPQHF
V: TRBV18; J: TRBJ2-2; size: few; D: TRBD2; DNA: TGTGCCAGCTCACCGCCGACGGGAGGGAACACCGGGGAGCTGTTTTTT; CDR3: CASSPPTGGNTGELFF
V: TRBV29-1; J: TRBJ2-2; size: .; D: TRBD1; DNA: TGCAGCGGTGGGGACAGGGGCCTTCCCGGGGAGCTGTTTTTT; CDR3: CSGGDRGLPGELFF
V: TRBV30; J: TRBJ1-6; size: .; D: .; DNA: TGTGCCTGGGCCAGTAGCTCCTATAATTCACCCCTCCACTTT; CDR3: CAWASSSYNSPLHF
V: TRBV7-2; J: TRBJ1-1; size: .; D: .; DNA: TGTGCCAGCAGGGTAGGGACACAGAACACTGAAGCTTTCTTT; CDR3: CASRVGTQNTEAFF
V: TRBV19; J: TRBJ2-1; size: .; D: TRBD1; DNA: TGTGCCAGTAGTAGAGGGGACAGGGGGCATGGTGAGCAGTTCTTC; CDR3: CASSRGDRGHGEQFF
V: TRBV30; J: TRBJ2-5; size: .; D: .; DNA: TGTGCCTGGAGTGTACGCGAGACCCAGTACTTC; CDR3: CAWSVRETQYF
V: TRBV29-1; J: TRBJ1-4; size: .; D: .; DNA: TGCAGCGTTGCTGGCGTTGGGAAAGCAACTAATGAAAAACTGTTTTTT; CDR3: CSVAGVGKATNEKLFF
V: TRBV9; J: TRBJ1-3; size: .; D: .; DNA: TGTGCCAGCAGCCCGGGGGGCTCTGGAAACACCATATATTTT; CDR3: CASSPGGSGNTIYF
V: TRBV12-3/TRBV12-4; J: TRBJ2-7; size: .; D: .; DNA: TGTGCCAGCACCCTGGCCCGAGGGTACGAGCAGTACTTC; CDR3: CASTLARGYEQYF
V: TRBV7-9; J: TRBJ1-3; size: once; D: .; DNA: TGTGCCAGCAGCTTGGAAGGTGTCTCTGGAAACACCATATATTTT; CDR3: CASSLEGVSGNTIYF
V: TRBV6-4; J: TRBJ2-2; size: .; D: TRBD1; DNA: TGTGCCAGCAGTCCCGGGACAGGCACCGGGGAGCTGTTTTTT; CDR3: CASSPGTGTGELFF
V: TRBV14; J: TRBJ1-1; size: once; D: .; DNA: TGTGCCAGCAGCCTGGGAGGGGCTGCTGAAGCTTTCTTT; CDR3: CASSLGGAAEAFF
V: TRBV5-4; J: TRBJ2-3; size: .; D: .; DNA: TGTGCCAGCAGCTTGGATAGCACAGATACGCAGTATTTT; CDR3: CASSLDSTDTQYF
V: TRBV27; J: TRBJ2-5; size: .; D: .; DNA: TGTGCCAGCAGTTCTATCTACCAAGAGACCCAGTACTTC; CDR3: CASSSIYQETQYF
V: TRBV7-2; J: TRBJ2-7; size: .; D: .; DNA: TGTGCCAGCAGCAGTCTCGACAGAATGGGCTACGAGCAGTACTTC; CDR3: CASSSLDRMGYEQYF
V: TRBV3-1; J: TRBJ1-5; size: .; D: .; DNA: TGTGCCAGCAGCCAAGATTGGAGACAGCCCCAGCATTTT; CDR3: CASSQDWRQPQHF
V: TRBV4-2; J: TRBJ1-3; size: .; D: .; DNA: TGTGCCAGCAGCCATTCGGAGGGTGGAAACACCATATATTTT; CDR3: CASSHSEGGNTIYF
V: TRBV23-1; J: TRBJ2-7; size: .; D: .; DNA: TGCGCCAGCAGTCAATTAGGCGTCGGGTTGAAAGGGAACGAGCAGTACTTC; CDR3: CASSQLGVGLKGNEQYF
V: TRBV4-2; J: TRBJ2-2; size: .; D: .; DNA: TGTGCCAGCAGCCTCGAATTTGGGACCGGGGAGCTGTTTTTT; CDR3: CASSLEFGTGELFF
V: TRBV7-2; J: TRBJ1-5; size: .; D: .; DNA: TGTGCCAGCAGCCCGAATGGGGTCCAGCCCCAGCATTTT; CDR3: CASSPNGVQPQHF
V: TRBV11-2; J: TRBJ1-2; size: few; D: TRBD1; DNA: TGTGCCAGCAGCATGAAACCTCCGGGACAGCCATCTGGGGGCTACACCTTC; CDR3: CASSMKPPGQPSGGYTF
V: TRBV6-5; J: TRBJ1-2; size: .; D: .; DNA: TGTGCCAGCAGTTACTACGGGAATGGCTACACCTTC; CDR3: CASSYYGNGYTF
V: TRBV9; J: TRBJ1-1; size: .; D: .; DNA: TGTGCCAGCAGCGTAGGTCCTCGGGCGGACAGGAACACTGAAGCTTTCTTT; CDR3: CASSVGPRADRNTEAFF
V: TRBV30; J: TRBJ1-4; size: .; D: .; DNA: TGTGCGGTCGCCATCGGACCCAATGAAAAACTGTTTTTT; CDR3: CAVAIGPNEKLFF
V: TRBV5-6; J: TRBJ1-2; size: .; D: .; DNA: TGTGCCAGCAGCTTGGGGGCCAAATGGGGGGTCTATGGCTACACCTTC; CDR3: CASSLGAKWGVYGYTF
V: TRBV10-1; J: TRBJ1-2; size: .; D: TRBD1; DNA: TGCGCCAGCAGTGGCCCGGCGGCAGGGGGCCGGTATGGCTACACCTTC; CDR3: CASSGPAAGGRYGYTF
V: TRBV3-1; J: TRBJ2-3; size: .; D: TRBD2; DNA: TGTGCCAGCAGCCAGACGAGCGGGGGCCCAGATACGCAGTATTTT; CDR3: CASSQTSGGPDTQYF
V: TRBV29-1; J: TRBJ1-2; size: .; D: .; DNA: TGCAGCGTTGATGGTCGTGTCTGGACGGGGGGCTACACCTTC; CDR3: CSVDGRVWTGGYTF
V: TRBV14; J: TRBJ1-2; size: .; D: TRBD1; DNA: TGTGCCAGCAGCCAGGGACAGGGTGGCTACACCTTC; CDR3: CASSQGQGGYTF
V: TRBV25-1; J: TRBJ1-2; size: .; D: .; DNA: TGTGCCAGCAGTGAGAGGGATTTGAGCTATGGCTACACCTTC; CDR3: CASSERDLSYGYTF
V: TRBV6-5; J: TRBJ1-1; size: .; D: TRBD1; DNA: TGTGCCAGCAGTTACGGGACAGGGACAATGAACACTGAAGCTTTCTTT; CDR3: CASSYGTGTMNTEAFF
V: TRBV29-1; J: TRBJ2-2; size: .; D: .; DNA: TGCAGCGTTCGCTATCGGGGTAGGGACACCGGGGAGCTGTTTTTT; CDR3: CSVRYRGRDTGELFF
V: TRBV2; J: TRBJ1-2; size: once; D: .; DNA: TGTGCCAGCAGTGAAGGGAGTTCCTTTAACTATGGCTACACCTTC; CDR3: CASSEGSSFNYGYTF
V: TRBV6-2/TRBV6-3; J: TRBJ2-5; size: .; D: TRBD2; DNA: TGTGCCAGCAGTTTCGGGACTAGCGGGGTGGAGACCCAGTACTTC; CDR3: CASSFGTSGVETQYF
V: TRBV5-1; J: TRBJ1-1; size: .; D: .; DNA: TGCGCCAGTGGGTGGGGGGGCACTGAAGCTTTCTTT; CDR3: CASGWGGTEAFF
V: TRBV19; J: TRBJ1-5; size: .; D: .; DNA: TGTGCCAGTAGTATTCGGGGTGAGCAGCCCCAGCATTTT; CDR3: CASSIRGEQPQHF
V: TRBV7-2; J: TRBJ2-2; size: .; D: TRBD1; DNA: TGTGCCAGCAGCTCCGGGACAGGAGGGTCCGGGGAGCTGTTTTTT; CDR3: CASSSGTGGSGELFF
V: TRBV6-1; J: TRBJ1-1; size: .; D: .; DNA: TGTGCCAGCAGTGAAGGCGGAACTCGACCTGAAGCTTTCTTT; CDR3: CASSEGGTRPEAFF
V: TRBV20-1; J: TRBJ2-7; size: .; D: .; DNA: TGCAGTGCTAGAGATCGACTAGGGTCCTACGAGCAGTACTTC; CDR3: CSARDRLGSYEQYF
V: TRBV29-1; J: TRBJ1-6; size: .; D: .; DNA: TGCAGCCCCCCGGGGCGACAGCCCGAGGGAAATTCACCCCTCCACTTT; CDR3: CSPPGRQPEGNSPLHF